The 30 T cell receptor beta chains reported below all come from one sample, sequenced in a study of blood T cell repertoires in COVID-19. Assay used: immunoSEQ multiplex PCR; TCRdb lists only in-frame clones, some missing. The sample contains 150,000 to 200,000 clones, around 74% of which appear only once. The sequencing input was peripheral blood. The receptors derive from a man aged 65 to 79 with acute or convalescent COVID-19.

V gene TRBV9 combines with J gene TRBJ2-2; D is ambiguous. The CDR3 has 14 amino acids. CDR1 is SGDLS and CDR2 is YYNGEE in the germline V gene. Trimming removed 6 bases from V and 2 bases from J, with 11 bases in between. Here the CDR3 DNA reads TGTGCCAGCATTCGCCTACTAAACACCGGGGAGCTGTTTTTT. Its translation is CASIRLLNTGELFF. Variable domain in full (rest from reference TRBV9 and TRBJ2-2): DSGVTQTPKHLITATGQRVTLRCSPRSGDLSVYWYQQSLDQGLQFLIQYYNGEERAKGNILERFSAQQFPDLHSELNLSSLELGDSALYFCASIRLLNTGELFFGEGSRLTVL.

In DNA form, the CDR3 reads TGTGCCAGCAGCTTGAGGGGACAGGGTCGGGCCGAGCAGTACTTC. Its protein is CASSLRGQGRAEQYF. This rearrangement joins TRBV7-2 to TRBJ2-7, with 9 bases identical to TRBD1. The CDR3 is 15 amino acids. CDR1 is SGHTA, CDR2 FQGNSA, per germline. The junction had 9 bases not matched to a gene; V was cut back by 3 bases and J by 6 bases.

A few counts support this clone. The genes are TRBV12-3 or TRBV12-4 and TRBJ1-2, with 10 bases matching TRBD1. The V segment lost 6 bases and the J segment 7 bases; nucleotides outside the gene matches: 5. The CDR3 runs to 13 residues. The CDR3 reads CASRRDRGSGYTF. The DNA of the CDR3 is TGTGCCAGCAGGAGGGACAGGGGAAGTGGCTACACCTTC.

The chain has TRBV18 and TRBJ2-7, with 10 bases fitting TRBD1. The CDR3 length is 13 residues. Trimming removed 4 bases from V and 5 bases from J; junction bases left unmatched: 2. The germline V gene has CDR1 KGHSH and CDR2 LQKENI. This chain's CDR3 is CASSRGTGDEQYF. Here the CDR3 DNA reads TGTGCCAGCTCACGGGGGACAGGGGACGAGCAGTACTTC.

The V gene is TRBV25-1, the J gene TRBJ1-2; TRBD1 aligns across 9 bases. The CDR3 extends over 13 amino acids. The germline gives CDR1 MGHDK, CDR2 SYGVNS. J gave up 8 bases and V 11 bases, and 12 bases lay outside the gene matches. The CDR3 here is CAAGGQGREGYTF. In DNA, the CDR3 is TGTGCCGCCGGGGGACAGGGCCGGGAAGGCTACACCTTC.

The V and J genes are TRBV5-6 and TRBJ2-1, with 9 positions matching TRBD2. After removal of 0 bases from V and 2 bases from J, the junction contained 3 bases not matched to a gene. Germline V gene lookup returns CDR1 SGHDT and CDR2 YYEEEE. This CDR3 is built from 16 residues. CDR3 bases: TGTGCCAGCAGCTTGGAGACTAGCGGTACCTACAATGAGCAGTTCTTC. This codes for CASSLETSGTYNEQFF.

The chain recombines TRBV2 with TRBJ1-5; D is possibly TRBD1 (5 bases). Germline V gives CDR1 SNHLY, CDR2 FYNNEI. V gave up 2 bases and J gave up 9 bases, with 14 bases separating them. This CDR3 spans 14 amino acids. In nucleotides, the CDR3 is TGTGCCAGCAGTGAACGCGCCGCGCAGGGGCCCCAGCATTTT. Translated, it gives CASSERAAQGPQHF. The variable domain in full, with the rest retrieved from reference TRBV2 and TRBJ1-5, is EPEVTQTPSHQVTQMGQEVILRCVPISNHLYFYWYRQILGQKVEFLVSFYNNEISEKSEIFDDQFSVERPDGSNFTLKIRSTKLEDSAMYFCASSERAAQGPQHFGDGTRLSIL.

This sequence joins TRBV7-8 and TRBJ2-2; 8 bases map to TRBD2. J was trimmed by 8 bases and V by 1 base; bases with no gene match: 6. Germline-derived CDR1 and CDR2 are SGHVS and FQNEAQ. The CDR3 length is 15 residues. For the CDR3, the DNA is TGTGCCAGCAGCTTAGAGATCGCGGGGGGTGGGGAGCTGTTTTTT. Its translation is CASSLEIAGGGELFF.

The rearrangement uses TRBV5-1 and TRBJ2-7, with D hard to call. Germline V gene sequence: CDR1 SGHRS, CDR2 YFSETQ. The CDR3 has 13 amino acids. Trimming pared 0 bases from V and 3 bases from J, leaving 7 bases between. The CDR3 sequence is CASSLGSGYEQYF. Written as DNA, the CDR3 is TGCGCCAGCAGCTTGGGTTCAGGCTACGAGCAGTACTTC.

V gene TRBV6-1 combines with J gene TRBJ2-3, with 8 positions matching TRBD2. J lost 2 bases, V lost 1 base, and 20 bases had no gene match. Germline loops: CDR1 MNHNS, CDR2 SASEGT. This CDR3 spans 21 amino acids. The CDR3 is CASSEDVEGGSGDYLTDTQYF. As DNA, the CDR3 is TGTGCCAGCAGTGAAGATGTTGAGGGGGGTAGCGGGGACTACCTCACAGATACGCAGTATTTT.

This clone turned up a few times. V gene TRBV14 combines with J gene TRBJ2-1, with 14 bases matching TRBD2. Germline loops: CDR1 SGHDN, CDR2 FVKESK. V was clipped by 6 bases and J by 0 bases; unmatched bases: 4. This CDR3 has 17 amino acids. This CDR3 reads CASRHGTSGSSYNEQFF. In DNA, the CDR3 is TGTGCCAGCAGGCACGGGACTAGCGGGAGCTCCTACAATGAGCAGTTCTTC.

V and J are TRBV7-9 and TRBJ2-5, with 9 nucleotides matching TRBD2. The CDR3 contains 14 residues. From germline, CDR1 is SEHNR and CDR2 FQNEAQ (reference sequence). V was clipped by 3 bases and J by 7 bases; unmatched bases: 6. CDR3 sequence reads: CASSFLREGGTQYF. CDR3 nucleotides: TGTGCCAGCAGCTTTCTGCGGGAGGGCGGGACCCAGTACTTC. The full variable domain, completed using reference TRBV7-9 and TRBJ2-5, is DTGVSQNPRHKITKRGQNVTFRCDPISEHNRLYWYRQTLGQGPEFLTYFQNEAQLEKSRLLSDRFSAERPKGSFSTLEIQRTEQGDSAMYLCASSFLREGGTQYFGPGTRLLVL.

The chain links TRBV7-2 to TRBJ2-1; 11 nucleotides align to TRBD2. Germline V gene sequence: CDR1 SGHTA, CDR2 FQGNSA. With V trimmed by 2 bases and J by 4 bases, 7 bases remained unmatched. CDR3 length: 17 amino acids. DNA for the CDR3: TGTGCCAGCAGCTTAAGGGGGACTAGCGGAAAATACAATGAGCAGTTCTTC. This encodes CASSLRGTSGKYNEQFF.

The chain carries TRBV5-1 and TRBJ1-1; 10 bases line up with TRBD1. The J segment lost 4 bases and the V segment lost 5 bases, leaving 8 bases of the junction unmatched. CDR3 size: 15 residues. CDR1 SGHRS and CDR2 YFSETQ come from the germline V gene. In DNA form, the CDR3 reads TGCGCCAGCAGGCTGACAGGGGGCGCAGCCACTGAAGCTTTCTTT. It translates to CASRLTGGAATEAFF.

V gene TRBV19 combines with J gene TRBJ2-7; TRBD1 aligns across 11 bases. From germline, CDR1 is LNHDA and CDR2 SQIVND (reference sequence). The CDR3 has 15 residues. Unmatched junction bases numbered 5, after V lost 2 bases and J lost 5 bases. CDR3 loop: CASSITGTGGNEQYF. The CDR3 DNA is TGTGCCAGTAGTATAACCGGGACAGGGGGGAACGAGCAGTACTTC.

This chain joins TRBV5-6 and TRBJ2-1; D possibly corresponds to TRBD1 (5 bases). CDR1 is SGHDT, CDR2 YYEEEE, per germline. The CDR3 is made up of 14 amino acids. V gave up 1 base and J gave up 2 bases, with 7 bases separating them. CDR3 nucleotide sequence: TGTGCCAGCAGCTTGTCAGGGCCCTACAATGAGCAGTTCTTC. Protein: CASSLSGPYNEQFF.

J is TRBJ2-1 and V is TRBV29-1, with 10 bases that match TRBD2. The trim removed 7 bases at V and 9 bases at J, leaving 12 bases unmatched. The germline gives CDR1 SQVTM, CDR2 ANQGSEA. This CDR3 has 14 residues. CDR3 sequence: CSESGSGRASEQFF. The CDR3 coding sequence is TGCAGCGAATCGGGAAGCGGGAGGGCCAGTGAGCAGTTCTTC.

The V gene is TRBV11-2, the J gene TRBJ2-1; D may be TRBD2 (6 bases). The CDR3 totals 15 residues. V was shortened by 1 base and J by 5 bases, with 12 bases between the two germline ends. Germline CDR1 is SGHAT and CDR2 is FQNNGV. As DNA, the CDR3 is TGTGCCAGCAGCTTAGGCGGGGCCGGAAACAATGAGCAGTTCTTC. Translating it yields CASSLGGAGNNEQFF.

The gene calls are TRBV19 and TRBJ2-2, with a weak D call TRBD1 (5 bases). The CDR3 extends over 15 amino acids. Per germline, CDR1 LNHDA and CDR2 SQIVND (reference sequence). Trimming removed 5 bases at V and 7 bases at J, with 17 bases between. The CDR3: CASSEWTRQVGELFF. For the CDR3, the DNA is TGTGCCAGTAGTGAATGGACAAGGCAGGTCGGGGAGCTGTTTTTT.

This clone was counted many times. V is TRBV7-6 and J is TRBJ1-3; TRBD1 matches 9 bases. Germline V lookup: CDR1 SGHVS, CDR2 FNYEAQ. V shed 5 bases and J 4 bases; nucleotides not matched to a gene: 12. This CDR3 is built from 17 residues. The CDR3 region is CASSPRTGVGSGNTIYF. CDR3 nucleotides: TGTGCCAGCAGCCCTCGGACAGGGGTTGGATCCGGAAACACCATATATTTT.

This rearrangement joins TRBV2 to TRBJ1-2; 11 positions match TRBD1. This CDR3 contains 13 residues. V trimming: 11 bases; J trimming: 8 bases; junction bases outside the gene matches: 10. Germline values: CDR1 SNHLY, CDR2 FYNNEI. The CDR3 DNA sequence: TGTGCCGGCTCCCGGGACAGGGGGGAAGGCTACACCTTC. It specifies CAGSRDRGEGYTF.

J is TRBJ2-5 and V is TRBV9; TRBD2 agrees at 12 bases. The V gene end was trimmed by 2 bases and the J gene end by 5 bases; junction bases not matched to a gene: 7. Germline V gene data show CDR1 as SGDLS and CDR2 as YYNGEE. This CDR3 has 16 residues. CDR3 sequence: CASSVSSGGASETQYF. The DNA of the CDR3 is TGTGCCAGCAGCGTCTCTAGCGGGGGGGCCTCGGAGACCCAGTACTTC.

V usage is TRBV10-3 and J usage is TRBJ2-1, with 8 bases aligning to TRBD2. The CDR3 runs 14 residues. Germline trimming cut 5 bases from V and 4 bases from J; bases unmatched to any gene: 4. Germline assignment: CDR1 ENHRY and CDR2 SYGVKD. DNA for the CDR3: TGTGCCATCAGTCGTGGCGGGGGGTACAATGAGCAGTTCTTC. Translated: CAISRGGGYNEQFF.

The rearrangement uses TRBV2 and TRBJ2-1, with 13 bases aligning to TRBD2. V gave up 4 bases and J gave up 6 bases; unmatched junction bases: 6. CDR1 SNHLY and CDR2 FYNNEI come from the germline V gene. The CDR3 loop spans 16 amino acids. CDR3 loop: CASSGGLAGFVNEQFF. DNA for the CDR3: TGTGCCAGCAGTGGGGGACTAGCGGGATTTGTCAATGAGCAGTTCTTC.

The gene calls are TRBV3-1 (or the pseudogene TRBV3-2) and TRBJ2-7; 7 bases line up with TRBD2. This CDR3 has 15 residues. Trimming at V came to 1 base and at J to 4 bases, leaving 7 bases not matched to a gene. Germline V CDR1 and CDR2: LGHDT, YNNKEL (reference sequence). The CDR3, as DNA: TGTGCCAGCAGCCAAGGGGGAGGGCTTTTGTACGAGCAGTACTTC. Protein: CASSQGGGLLYEQYF.

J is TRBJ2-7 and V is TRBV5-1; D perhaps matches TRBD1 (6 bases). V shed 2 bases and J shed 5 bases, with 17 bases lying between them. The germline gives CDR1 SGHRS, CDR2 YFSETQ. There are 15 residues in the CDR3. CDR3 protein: CASSFANPGQHEQYF. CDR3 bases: TGCGCCAGCAGCTTTGCCAACCCGGGACAACACGAGCAGTACTTC.

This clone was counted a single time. CDR3 in amino acids: CASSREQGGTDTQYF. The CDR3 nucleotides read TGTGCCAGCAGCCGAGAACAGGGGGGCACAGATACGCAGTATTTT. The J gene is TRBJ2-3, the V gene TRBV7-8; 8 positions match TRBD1. Germline loops: CDR1 SGHVS, CDR2 FQNEAQ. There are 15 residues in the CDR3. Losses at the gene ends were 5 bases for V and 1 base for J; bases not matched to a gene: 5.

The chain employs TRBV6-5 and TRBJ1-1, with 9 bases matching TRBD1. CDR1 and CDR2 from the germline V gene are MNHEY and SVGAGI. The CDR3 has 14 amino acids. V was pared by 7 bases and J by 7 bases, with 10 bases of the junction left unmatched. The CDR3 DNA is TGTGCCAGCACCATACAGGGGGCAGGGGGTGAAGCTTTCTTT. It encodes CASTIQGAGGEAFF.

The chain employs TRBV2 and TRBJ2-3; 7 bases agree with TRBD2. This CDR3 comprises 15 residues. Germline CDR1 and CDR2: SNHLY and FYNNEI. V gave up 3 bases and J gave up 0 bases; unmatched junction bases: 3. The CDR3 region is CASSDRGDSTDTQYF. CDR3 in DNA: TGTGCCAGCAGTGATCGGGGGGATAGCACAGATACGCAGTATTTT.

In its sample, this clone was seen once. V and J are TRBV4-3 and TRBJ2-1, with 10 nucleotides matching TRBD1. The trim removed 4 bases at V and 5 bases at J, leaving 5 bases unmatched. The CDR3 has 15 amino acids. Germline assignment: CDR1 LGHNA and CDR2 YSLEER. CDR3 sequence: CASSPTGGNDNEQFF. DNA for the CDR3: TGCGCCAGCAGCCCGACAGGGGGCAACGACAATGAGCAGTTCTTC.